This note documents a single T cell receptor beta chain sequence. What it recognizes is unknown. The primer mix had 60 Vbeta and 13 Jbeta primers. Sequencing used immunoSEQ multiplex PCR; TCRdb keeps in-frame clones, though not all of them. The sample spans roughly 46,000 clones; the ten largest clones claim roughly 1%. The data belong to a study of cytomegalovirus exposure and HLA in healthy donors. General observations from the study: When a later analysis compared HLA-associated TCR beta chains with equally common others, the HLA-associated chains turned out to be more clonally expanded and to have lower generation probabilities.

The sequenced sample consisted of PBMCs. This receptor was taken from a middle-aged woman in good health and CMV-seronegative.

The CDR3: CAFSNSARQADTQYF. The CDR3 DNA reads as TGTGCCTTCTCGAACTCGGCCCGTCAGGCAGATACGCAGTATTTT. The V gene is TRBV30, the J gene TRBJ2-3; no reliable D call. The CDR3 has 15 amino acids. V was trimmed by 7 bases and J by 4 bases, leaving 21 bases between them. The germline V gene has CDR1 GTSNPN and CDR2 SVGIG (reference sequence).